This is a list of T cell receptor beta chains from one sample in a study of OX40 agonist ivuxolimab in advanced cancers. The repertoire was sequenced with immunoSEQ multiplex PCR; TCRdb's copy has only in-frame clones and lacks some. The sample has tens of thousands of clones, about 90% seen once; the top ten hold 47%. The material sequenced was CD4+ or CD8+ T cells sorted from blood, taken in a trial of the OX40 agonist ivuxolimab. These receptors all stem from an adult with an advanced solid tumor such as melanoma, head and neck, liver or kidney cancer. CDR3s include the opening cysteine and the closing phenylalanine or tryptophan. Fields, in order: J gene, CDR3 length, V gene, D gene, clone size, CDR3 DNA, CDR3 protein. D genes are given only for firm matches. Size is omitted from some rows. Given values are once, few, many or a class for expanded clones.

>TRBJ2-1|15|TRBV4-3|NA|NA
TGCGCCAGCAGCCAAGATCAGGGTTCGGCCAATGAGCAGTTCTTC
CASSQDQGSANEQFF
>TRBJ2-7|12|TRBV10-3|NA|NA
TGTGCCATCAGTGAGTCGACAGACGAGCAGTACTTC
CAISESTDEQYF
>TRBJ2-3|14|TRBV28|NA|NA
TGTGCCAGCAGTTTTAGTTCGGTCACAGATACGCAGTATTTT
CASSFSSVTDTQYF
>TRBJ2-3|15|TRBV5-3|NA|NA
TGTGCCAGAAGCTTGGCGGCCAGAGACACAGATACGCAGTATTTT
CARSLAARDTDTQYF
>TRBJ2-3|15|TRBV27|TRBD1|NA
TGTGCCAGCAGTACCGGGACAGGGGGCACAGATACGCAGTATTTT
CASSTGTGGTDTQYF
>TRBJ2-7|12|TRBV7-8|NA|once
TGTGCCAGCAGCCTCACAGAGGGGGAGCAGTACTTC
CASSLTEGEQYF
>TRBJ2-7|15|TRBV28|NA|NA
TGTGCCAGCATTGACCGGGATCGAGAGGAGTACGAGCAGTACTTC
CASIDRDREEYEQYF
>TRBJ1-1|15|TRBV13|NA|NA
TGTGCCAGCCTCCGGGGGGAAGGTTCGTACACTGAAGCTTTCTTT
CASLRGEGSYTEAFF
>TRBJ2-1|15|TRBV7-2|TRBD2|NA
TGTGCCAGCAGCTTGGGACTAGCCCCTCGGAATGAGCAGTTCTTC
CASSLGLAPRNEQFF
>TRBJ1-6|15|TRBV4-3|NA|NA
TGCGCCAGCAGCGAAGATTCGGGATTCAATTCACCCCTCCACTTT
CASSEDSGFNSPLHF
>TRBJ1-6|17|TRBV9|NA|NA
TGTGCCAGCAGTAAGGACGGGAAGAGCTCCTATAATTCACCCCTCCACTTT
CASSKDGKSSYNSPLHF
>TRBJ1-4|15|TRBV27|TRBD1|NA
TGTGCCAGCAGTTCCCTCCAGGGGGCTAGGGAAAAACTGTTTTTT
CASSSLQGAREKLFF
>TRBJ2-7|13|TRBV28|NA|NA
TGTGCCAGCAGTCCACAGGGCTTGTACGAGCAGTACTTC
CASSPQGLYEQYF
>TRBJ2-7|13|TRBV5-5|NA|NA
TGTGCCACCTCAGCGGGTTTACCCTACGAGCAGTACTTC
CATSAGLPYEQYF
>TRBJ2-6|16|TRBV10-3|NA|NA
TGTGCCATCAGTGATAAAGAGGGAGCCGGGGCCAACGTCCTGACTTTC
CAISDKEGAGANVLTF
>TRBJ2-1|12|TRBV11-2|NA|NA
TGTGCCAGCACTCCCCCCGGGGATGAGCAGTTCTTC
CASTPPGDEQFF
>TRBJ2-3|16|TRBV7-3|TRBD1|NA
TGTGCCAGCCACTCTTACAGGGGGACCGGCCGGGATACGCAGTATTTT
CASHSYRGTGRDTQYF
>TRBJ2-1|15|TRBV27|NA|NA
TGTGCCAGCAGTTTAGGTGCAGGACTGAACAATGAGCAGTTCTTC
CASSLGAGLNNEQFF
>TRBJ2-1|16|TRBV6-1|TRBD2|NA
TGTGCCAGCAGTGACCTACTAGCGGGGGCGTTCAATGAGCAGTTCTTC
CASSDLLAGAFNEQFF
>TRBJ2-5|14|TRBV4-1|NA|NA
TGCGCCAGCAGCCAAATGGCGGCACAAGAGACCCAGTACTTC
CASSQMAAQETQYF
>TRBJ2-3|17|TRBV4-3|TRBD2|NA
TGCGCCAGCAGCCAATTTCCCAGCGGGGGTTACGCAGATACGCAGTATTTT
CASSQFPSGGYADTQYF
>TRBJ2-7|15|TRBV4-3|NA|NA
TGCGCCAGCAGCCAAGACCTAGCGCCTTCCTACGAGCAGTACTTC
CASSQDLAPSYEQYF
>TRBJ1-1|12|TRBV14|NA|NA
TGTGCCAGCAGGGAGATGGACACTGAAGCTTTCTTT
CASREMDTEAFF
>TRBJ1-6|15|TRBV27|TRBD1|few
TGTGCCAGCAGTTTAGGGACAGGGGGTAATTCACCCCTCCACTTT
CASSLGTGGNSPLHF
>TRBJ2-7|15|TRBV6-5|TRBD1|NA
TGTGCCAGCAGTTACTCGGGACAGGGGATCTACGAGCAGTACTTC
CASSYSGQGIYEQYF
>TRBJ2-7|14|TRBV6-5|NA|NA
TGTGCCAGCAGTGAGGGGCAAATAGGCTACGAGCAGTACTTC
CASSEGQIGYEQYF
>TRBJ2-3|16|TRBV18|TRBD2|once
TGTGCCAGCTCACCGGCTAGCGGGGGGTCGACAGATACGCAGTATTTT
CASSPASGGSTDTQYF
>TRBJ1-1|15|TRBV4-1|NA|NA
TGCGCCAGCAGCCAAGTACAAGGGGAGTTGATTGAAGCTTTCTTT
CASSQVQGELIEAFF
>TRBJ2-7|12|TRBV29-1|NA|NA
TGCAGCGTTGAAGATCCCCCGAGGGAGCAGTACTTC
CSVEDPPREQYF
>TRBJ2-5|17|TRBV27|TRBD2|NA
TGTGCCAGCAGTTTTGATGGGACTAGCCTGGATAGTGAGACCCAGTACTTC
CASSFDGTSLDSETQYF
>TRBJ1-2|15|TRBV5-1|TRBD1|NA
TGCGCCAGCAGCCCAATGACAGGGATCGACTATGGCTACACCTTC
CASSPMTGIDYGYTF
>TRBJ1-1|11|TRBV6-5|NA|NA
TGTGCCAGCAGGTCCGACACTGAAGCTTTCTTT
CASRSDTEAFF
>TRBJ1-2|15|TRBV9|NA|once
TGTGCCAGCAGCGTAGGGGGAGGGCTGGGCTATGGCTACACCTTC
CASSVGGGLGYGYTF
>TRBJ1-2|13|TRBV10-1|NA|NA
TGCGCCAGCAGTGAGTTCAGGGCCTATGGCTACACCTTC
CASSEFRAYGYTF
>TRBJ2-7|12|TRBV30|NA|NA
TGTGCCTGGAGTGTAGGGTCCTACGAGCAGTACTTC
CAWSVGSYEQYF
>TRBJ2-5|15|TRBV19|NA|NA
TGTGCCAGTACAACCACGGGGGCCGGGGGGGAGACCCAGTACTTC
CASTTTGAGGETQYF
>TRBJ1-2|14|TRBV6-6|NA|NA
TGTGCCAGCAGTTACCGGGAGTTGACAATTGGCTACACCTTC
CASSYRELTIGYTF
>TRBJ2-7|15|TRBV27|NA|NA
TGTGCCAGCAGTCCTGACTCCTTGAGTCGGTACGAGCAGTACTTC
CASSPDSLSRYEQYF
>TRBJ2-7|14|TRBV11-3|TRBD1|NA
TGTGCCAGCAGCGGAGGACAGGGACGATACGAGCAGTACTTC
CASSGGQGRYEQYF
>TRBJ1-2|13|TRBV7-9|NA|NA
TGTGCCAGCAGCCCAGGAAGGCTCTATGGCTACACCTTC
CASSPGRLYGYTF
>TRBJ2-3|14|TRBV9|NA|NA
TGTGCCCGCAGCGTAGGCCGGCCGGAGGATACGCAGTATTTT
CARSVGRPEDTQYF
>TRBJ2-1|15|TRBV6-4|NA|NA
TGTGCCACTCGGACGGCAGACGGGTCCTACAATGAGCAGTTCTTC
CATRTADGSYNEQFF
>TRBJ2-7|11|TRBV5-1|NA|NA
TGCGCCAGCAGCTGGGGCTACGAGCAGTACTTC
CASSWGYEQYF
>TRBJ1-4|15|TRBV7-6|NA|few
TGTGCCAGCAGTTCGGCCCCGGACTCCCGCGAAAAACTGTTTTTT
CASSSAPDSREKLFF
>TRBJ2-2|15|TRBV7-9|NA|NA
TGTGCCAGCAGCCCCTCAGGGAAGAACACCGGGGAGCTGTTTTTT
CASSPSGKNTGELFF
>TRBJ2-3|15|TRBV4-3|NA|NA
TGCGCCAGCAGCCAAGATCCAGGTTTCACAGATACGCAGTATTTT
CASSQDPGFTDTQYF
>TRBJ2-7|13|TRBV2|NA|NA
TGTGCCAGCAGTGTTCCCATAGCCTACGAGCAGTACTTC
CASSVPIAYEQYF
>TRBJ1-1|11|TRBV29-1|NA|NA
TGCAGCGTTGAAGCCAACACTGAAGCTTTCTTT
CSVEANTEAFF
>TRBJ2-7|16|TRBV14|NA|NA
TGTGCCAGCAGCCCGTCCCGGGACATCTTCTTGGGGGAGCAGTACTTC
CASSPSRDIFLGEQYF
>TRBJ2-2|11|TRBV20-1|NA|NA
TGCAGTGCCCAGGACACCGGGGAGCTGTTTTTT
CSAQDTGELFF
>TRBJ1-6|17|TRBV7-9|NA|NA
TGTGCCAGCAGCTTCCCAGGTGGGAGCTCCTATAATTCACCCCTCCACTTT
CASSFPGGSSYNSPLHF
>TRBJ2-3|16|TRBV5-1|TRBD1|NA
TGCGCCAGCAGCCCCCGGACAGGGGCCAACACAGATACGCAGTATTTT
CASSPRTGANTDTQYF
>TRBJ1-5|15|TRBV6-5|TRBD1|NA
TGTGCCAGCAGCACACAGGGGTTACTCAATCAGCCCCAGCATTTT
CASSTQGLLNQPQHF